A single T cell receptor (beta chain) is shown here with its context. No antigen is known for it. Germline-derived CDR1 and CDR2 are SGHVS and FNYEAQ. This CDR3 region has 15 residues. Trimming removed 5 bases from V and 1 base from J, with 14 bases in between. This entry belongs to a study of cytomegalovirus exposure and HLA in healthy donors. This PCR relied on a set of 60 Vbeta primers and 13 Jbeta primers. TCRdb's table, derived via immunoSEQ multiplex PCR, lists solely in-frame clones and lacks some. The top ten hold 10% of the sample, which has more than 95,000 clones, under 80% seen once. Though probably carrying unrecorded immune exposures, donors were nominally healthy at sampling. Points from the study as a whole: A link between a missense DCLRE1C variant and TCR beta V- and J-gene trimming emerged from a later analysis. Rates of TCR association differed by HLA locus in a later analysis, with DRB1 highest and HLA-C lowest.

The chain employs TRBV7-6 and TRBJ1-1; D gene unclear. The clonotype originates from a woman aged 18-29 years in good health and CMV-seropositive. Sequencing was done on a sample of PBMCs. The CDR3 here is CASSPPGTPNTEAFF. The CDR3 nucleotides are TGTGCCAGCAGCCCCCCGGGTACTCCGAACACTGAAGCTTTCTTT.